Below, one T cell receptor beta chain is given with its context. Its antigen is still unknown. CDR1 is MDHEN and CDR2 is SYDVKM in the germline V gene. This CDR3 contains 15 residues. The ends were cut back, 3 bases at V and 9 bases at J, with 20 bases in the middle. The sample belongs to a study of T cell repertoires in cytomegalovirus infection. About the study: Both a matching HLA type and CMV infection were indicated by public TCR beta signatures.

TCRdb re-called the reads with MiXCR, one entry per CDR3 protein. The sample consists of under 200,000 distinct CDR3 sequences, about a tenth of them appearing once. The study's findings and limits: Summed frequency of public TCR beta families distinguished CMV carriers with the relevant HLA. In two of eight donors, the top clonotype was HLA-C-restricted CMV-specific.

Source material: PBMCs. The receptor was derived from a human donor in good health (CMV status not recorded). Some clones in this sample may be carry-over from other donors' samples. V is TRBV28 and J is TRBJ1-1; D may be TRBD1 (5 bases). The CDR3 protein is CASSFPTTVRGQAFF. The CDR3 region has the DNA TGTGCCAGCAGTTTCCCGACGACAGTAAGGGGTCAAGCTTTCTTT.